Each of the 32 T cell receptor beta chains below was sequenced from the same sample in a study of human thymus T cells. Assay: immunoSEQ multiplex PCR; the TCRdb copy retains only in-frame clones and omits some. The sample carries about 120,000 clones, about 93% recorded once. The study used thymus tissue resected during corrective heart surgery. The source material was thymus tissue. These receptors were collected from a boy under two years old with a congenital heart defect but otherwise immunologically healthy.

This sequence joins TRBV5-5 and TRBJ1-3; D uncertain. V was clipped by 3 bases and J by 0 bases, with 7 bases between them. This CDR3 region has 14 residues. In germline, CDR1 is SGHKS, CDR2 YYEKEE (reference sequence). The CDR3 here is CASSSALSGNTIYF. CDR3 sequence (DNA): TGTGCCAGCAGCTCAGCGCTCTCTGGAAACACCATATATTTT.

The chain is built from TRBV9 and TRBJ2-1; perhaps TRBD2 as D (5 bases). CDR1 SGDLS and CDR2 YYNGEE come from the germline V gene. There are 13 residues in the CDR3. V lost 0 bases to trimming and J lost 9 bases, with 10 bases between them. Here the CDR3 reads CASSVELVGEQFF. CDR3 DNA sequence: TGTGCCAGCAGCGTAGAACTAGTAGGTGAGCAGTTCTTC. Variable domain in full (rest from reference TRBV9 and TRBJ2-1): DSGVTQTPKHLITATGQRVTLRCSPRSGDLSVYWYQQSLDQGLQFLIQYYNGEERAKGNILERFSAQQFPDLHSELNLSSLELGDSALYFCASSVELVGEQFFGPGTRLTVL.

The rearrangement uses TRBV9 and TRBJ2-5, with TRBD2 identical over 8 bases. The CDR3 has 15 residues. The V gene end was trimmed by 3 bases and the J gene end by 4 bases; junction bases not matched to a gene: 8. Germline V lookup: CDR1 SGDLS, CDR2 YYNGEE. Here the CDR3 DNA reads TGTGCCAGCAGCGCCCGGGGACTAGTAGGAGAGACCCAGTACTTC. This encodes CASSARGLVGETQYF.

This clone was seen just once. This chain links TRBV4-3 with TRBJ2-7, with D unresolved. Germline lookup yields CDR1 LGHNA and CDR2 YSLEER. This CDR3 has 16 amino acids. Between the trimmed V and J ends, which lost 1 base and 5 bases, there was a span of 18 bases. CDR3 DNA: TGCGCCAGCAGCCAAGCATTAGGACCCTTCATCCACGAGCAGTACTTC. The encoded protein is CASSQALGPFIHEQYF.

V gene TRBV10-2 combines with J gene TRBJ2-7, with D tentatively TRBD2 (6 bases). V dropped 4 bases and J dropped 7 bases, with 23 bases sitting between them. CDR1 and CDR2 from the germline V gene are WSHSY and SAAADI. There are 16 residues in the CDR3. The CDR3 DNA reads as TGCGCCAGCAGTGGGACGGGACTCTTTCCTTTACCAGAGCAGTACTTC. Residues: CASSGTGLFPLPEQYF.

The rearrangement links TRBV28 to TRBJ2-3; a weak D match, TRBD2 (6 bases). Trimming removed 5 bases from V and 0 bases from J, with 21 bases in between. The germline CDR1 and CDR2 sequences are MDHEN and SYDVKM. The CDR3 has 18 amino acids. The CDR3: CASSTLGAGLPSTDTQYF. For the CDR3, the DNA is TGTGCCAGCAGTACCCTCGGTGCCGGACTACCTAGCACAGATACGCAGTATTTT.

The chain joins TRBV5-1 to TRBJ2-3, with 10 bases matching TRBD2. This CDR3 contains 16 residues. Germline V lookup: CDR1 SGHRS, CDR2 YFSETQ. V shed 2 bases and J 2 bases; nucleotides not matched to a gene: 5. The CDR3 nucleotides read TGCGCCAGCAGCTTAGAGCGGGGGGGTATCACAGATACGCAGTATTTT. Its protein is CASSLERGGITDTQYF.

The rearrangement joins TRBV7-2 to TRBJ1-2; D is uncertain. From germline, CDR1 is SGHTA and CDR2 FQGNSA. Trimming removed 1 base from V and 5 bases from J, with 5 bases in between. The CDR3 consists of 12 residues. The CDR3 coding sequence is TGTGCCAGCAGCTTAGGCCTATATGGCTACACCTTC. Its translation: CASSLGLYGYTF.

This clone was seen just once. The CDR3 sequence is CASGLDGLGGYTF. For the CDR3, the DNA is TGTGCTAGTGGTTTGGACGGACTGGGTGGCTACACCTTC. The V gene is TRBV12-5, the J gene TRBJ1-2; no clear D. V lost 1 base to trimming and J lost 7 bases, with 10 bases between them. Per the germline V gene, CDR1 is LGHNT and CDR2 is FRNRAP. This CDR3 region has 13 residues. Looking up the rest from reference TRBV12-5 and TRBJ1-2 gives the full variable domain: DARVTQTPRHKVTEMGQEVTMRCQPILGHNTVFWYRQTMMQGLELLAYFRNRAPLDDSGMPKDRFSAEMPDATLATLKIQPSEPRDSAVYFCASGLDGLGGYTFGSGTRLTVV.

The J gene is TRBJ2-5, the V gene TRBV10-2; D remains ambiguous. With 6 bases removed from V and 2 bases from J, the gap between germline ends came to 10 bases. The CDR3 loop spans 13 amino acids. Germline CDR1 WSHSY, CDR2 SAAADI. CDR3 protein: CASRRSAQETQYF. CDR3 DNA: TGCGCCAGCAGGCGGAGCGCACAAGAGACCCAGTACTTC.

The CDR3 DNA reads TGTGCCAGCACCTCGGGGGGAACGGACCGCCCCTATAATTCACCCCTCCACTTT. Translation: CASTSGGTDRPYNSPLHF. The chain has TRBV27 and TRBJ1-6, with D perhaps matching TRBD1 (5 bases). The CDR3 loop spans 18 amino acids. The germline V and J ends were trimmed by 7 bases and 2 bases, with 21 bases remaining between them. Germline CDR1 and CDR2: MNHEY and SMNVEV (reference sequence).

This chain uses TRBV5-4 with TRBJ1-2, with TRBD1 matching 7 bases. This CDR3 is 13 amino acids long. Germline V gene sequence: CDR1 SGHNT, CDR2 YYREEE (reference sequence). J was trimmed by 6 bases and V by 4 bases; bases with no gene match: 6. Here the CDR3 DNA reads TGTGCCAGCAGCCCGGAGGGGGCCCATGGCTACACCTTC. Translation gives CASSPEGAHGYTF.

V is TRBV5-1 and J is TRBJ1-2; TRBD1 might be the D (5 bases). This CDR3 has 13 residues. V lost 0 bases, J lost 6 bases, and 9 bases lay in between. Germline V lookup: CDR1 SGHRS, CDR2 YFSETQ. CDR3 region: CASSLVPGNGYTF. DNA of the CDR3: TGCGCCAGCAGCTTGGTGCCAGGGAATGGCTACACCTTC.

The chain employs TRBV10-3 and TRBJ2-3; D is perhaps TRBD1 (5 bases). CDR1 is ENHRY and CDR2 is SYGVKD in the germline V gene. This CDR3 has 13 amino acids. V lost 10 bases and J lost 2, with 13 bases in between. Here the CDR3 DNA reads TGTGCCACCGTAGGACACGACACAGATACGCAGTATTTT. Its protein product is CATVGHDTDTQYF.

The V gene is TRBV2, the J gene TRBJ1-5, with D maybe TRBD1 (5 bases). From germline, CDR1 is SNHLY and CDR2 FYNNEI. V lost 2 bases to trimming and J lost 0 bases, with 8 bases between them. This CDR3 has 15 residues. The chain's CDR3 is CASSEKGHSNQPQHF. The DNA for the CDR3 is TGTGCCAGCAGTGAAAAGGGGCATAGCAATCAGCCCCAGCATTTT.

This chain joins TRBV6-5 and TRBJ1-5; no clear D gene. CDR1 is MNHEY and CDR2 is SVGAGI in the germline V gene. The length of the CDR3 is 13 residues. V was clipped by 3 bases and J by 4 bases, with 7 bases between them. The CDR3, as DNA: TGTGCCAGCAGTTATGGACCAAATCAGCCCCAGCATTTT. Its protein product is CASSYGPNQPQHF.

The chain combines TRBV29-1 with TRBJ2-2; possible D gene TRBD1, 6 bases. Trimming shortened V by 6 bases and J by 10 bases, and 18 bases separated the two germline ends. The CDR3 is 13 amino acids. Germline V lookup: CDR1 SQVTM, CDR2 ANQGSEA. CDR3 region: CSVARDTESELFF. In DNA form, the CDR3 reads TGCAGCGTCGCCCGGGACACGGAGTCGGAGCTGTTTTTT.

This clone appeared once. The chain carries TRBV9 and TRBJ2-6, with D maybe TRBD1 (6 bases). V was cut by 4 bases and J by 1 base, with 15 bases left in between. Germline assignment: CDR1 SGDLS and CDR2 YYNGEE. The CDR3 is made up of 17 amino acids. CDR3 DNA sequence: TGTGCCAGCAGCCCCGCGAAACAGGGATCTGGGGCCAACGTCCTGACTTTC. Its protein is CASSPAKQGSGANVLTF.

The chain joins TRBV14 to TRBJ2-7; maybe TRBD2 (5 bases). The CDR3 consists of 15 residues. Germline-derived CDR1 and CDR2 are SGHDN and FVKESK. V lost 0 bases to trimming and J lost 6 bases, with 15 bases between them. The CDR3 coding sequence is TGTGCCAGCAGCCAAGATCGGCTAGCTGGTGGCGAGCAGTACTTC. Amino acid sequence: CASSQDRLAGGEQYF.

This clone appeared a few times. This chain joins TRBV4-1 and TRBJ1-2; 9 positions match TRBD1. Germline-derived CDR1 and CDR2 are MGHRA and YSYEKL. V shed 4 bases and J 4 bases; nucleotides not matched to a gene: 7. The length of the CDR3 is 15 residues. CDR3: CASSLGTGTLYGYTF. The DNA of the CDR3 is TGCGCCAGCAGCCTCGGGACAGGGACTCTCTATGGCTACACCTTC.

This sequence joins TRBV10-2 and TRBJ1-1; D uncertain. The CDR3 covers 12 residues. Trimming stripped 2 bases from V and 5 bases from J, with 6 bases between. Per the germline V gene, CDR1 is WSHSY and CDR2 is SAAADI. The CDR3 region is CASSERRTEAFF. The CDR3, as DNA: TGCGCCAGCAGTGAGAGGCGTACTGAAGCTTTCTTT.

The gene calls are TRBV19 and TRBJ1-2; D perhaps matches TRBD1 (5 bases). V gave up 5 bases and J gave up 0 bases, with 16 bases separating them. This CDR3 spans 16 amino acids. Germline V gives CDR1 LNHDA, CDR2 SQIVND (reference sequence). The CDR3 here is CASSQPGRRPNYGYTF. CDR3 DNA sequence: TGTGCCAGTAGTCAACCGGGACGGCGTCCTAACTATGGCTACACCTTC. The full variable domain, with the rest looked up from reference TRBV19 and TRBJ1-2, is DGGITQSPKYLFRKEGQNVTLSCEQNLNHDAMYWYRQDPGQGLRLIYYSQIVNDFQKGDIAEGYSVSREKKESFPLTVTSAQKNPTAFYLCASSQPGRRPNYGYTFGSGTRLTVV.

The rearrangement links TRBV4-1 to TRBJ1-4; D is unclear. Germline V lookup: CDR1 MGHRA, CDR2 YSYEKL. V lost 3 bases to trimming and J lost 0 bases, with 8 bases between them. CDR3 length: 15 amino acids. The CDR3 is CASSQTASTNEKLFF. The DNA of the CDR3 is TGCGCCAGCAGCCAGACGGCCTCAACTAATGAAAAACTGTTTTTT.

The chain's CDR3 is CASSAKTGGYEQYF. For the CDR3, the DNA is TGTGCCAGTAGTGCTAAGACAGGGGGTTACGAGCAGTACTTC. The chain employs TRBV19 and TRBJ2-7; 9 bases line up with TRBD1. V shed 5 bases and J 4 bases; nucleotides not matched to a gene: 6. Per germline, CDR1 LNHDA and CDR2 SQIVND (reference sequence). This CDR3 comprises 14 residues. The full variable domain, in which reference TRBV19 and TRBJ2-7 provide the parts outside the CDR3, is DGGITQSPKYLFRKEGQNVTLSCEQNLNHDAMYWYRQDPGQGLRLIYYSQIVNDFQKGDIAEGYSVSREKKESFPLTVTSAQKNPTAFYLCASSAKTGGYEQYFGPGTRLTVT.

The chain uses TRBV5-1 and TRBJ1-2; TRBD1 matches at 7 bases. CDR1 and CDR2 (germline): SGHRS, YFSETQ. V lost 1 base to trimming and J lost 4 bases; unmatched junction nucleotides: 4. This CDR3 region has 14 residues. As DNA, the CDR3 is TGCGCCAGCAGCTTGTCCTGGGACAGCTATGGCTACACCTTC. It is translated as CASSLSWDSYGYTF. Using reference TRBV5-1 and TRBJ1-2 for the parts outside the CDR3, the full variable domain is KAGVTQTPRYLIKTRGQQVTLSCSPISGHRSVSWYQQTPGQGLQFLFEYFSETQRNKGNFPGRFSGRQFSNSRSEMNVSTLELGDSALYLCASSLSWDSYGYTFGSGTRLTVV.

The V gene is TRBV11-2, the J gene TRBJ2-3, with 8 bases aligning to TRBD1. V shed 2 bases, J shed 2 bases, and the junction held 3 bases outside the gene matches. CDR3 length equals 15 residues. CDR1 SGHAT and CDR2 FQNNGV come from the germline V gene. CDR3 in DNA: TGTGCCAGCAGCTTACGACAGGGGATCACAGATACGCAGTATTTT. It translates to CASSLRQGITDTQYF.

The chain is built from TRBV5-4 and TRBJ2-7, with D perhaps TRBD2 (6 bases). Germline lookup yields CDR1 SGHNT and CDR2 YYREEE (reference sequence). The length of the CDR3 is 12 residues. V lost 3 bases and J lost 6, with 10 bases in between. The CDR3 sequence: CASSWVGGEQYF. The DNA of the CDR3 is TGTGCCAGCAGCTGGGTGGGGGGCGAGCAGTACTTC.

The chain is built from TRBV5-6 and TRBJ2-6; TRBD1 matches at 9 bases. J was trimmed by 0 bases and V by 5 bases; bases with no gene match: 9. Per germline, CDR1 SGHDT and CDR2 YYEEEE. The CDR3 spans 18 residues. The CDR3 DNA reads TGTGCCAGCAGGTCCCGGGACAGGGAAAACTCTGGGGCCAACGTCCTGACTTTC. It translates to CASRSRDRENSGANVLTF.

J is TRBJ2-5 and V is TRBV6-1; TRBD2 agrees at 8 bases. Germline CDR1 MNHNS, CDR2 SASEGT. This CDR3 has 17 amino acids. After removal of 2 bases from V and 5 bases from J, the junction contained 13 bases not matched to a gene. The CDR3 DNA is TGTGCCAGCAGTGAAAGCGGGGGACCCACTTTCAACGAGACCCAGTACTTC. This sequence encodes CASSESGGPTFNETQYF.

The CDR3: CASSLRNYSGGNTDTQYF. The CDR3 DNA reads as TGTGCCAGCAGCTTACGAAACTATAGCGGGGGGAACACAGATACGCAGTATTTT. The rearrangement joins TRBV9 to TRBJ2-3, with 10 bases matching TRBD2. The CDR3 has 18 residues. Germline assignment: CDR1 SGDLS and CDR2 YYNGEE. The V and J ends lost 4 bases and 2 bases, in that order; junction bases with no gene match: 13.

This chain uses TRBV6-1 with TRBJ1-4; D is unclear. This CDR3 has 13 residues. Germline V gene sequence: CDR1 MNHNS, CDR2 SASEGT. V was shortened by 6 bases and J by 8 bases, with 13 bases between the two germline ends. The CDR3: CASSPNCKEKLFF. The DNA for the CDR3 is TGTGCCAGCAGCCCTAACTGTAAGGAAAAACTGTTTTTT.

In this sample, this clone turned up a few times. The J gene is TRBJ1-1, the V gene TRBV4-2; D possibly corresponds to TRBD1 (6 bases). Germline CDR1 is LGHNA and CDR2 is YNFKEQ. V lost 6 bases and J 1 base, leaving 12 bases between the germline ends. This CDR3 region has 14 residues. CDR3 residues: CASSWDIQNTEAFF. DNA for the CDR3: TGTGCCAGCAGTTGGGACATACAGAACACTGAAGCTTTCTTT.